The next 8 T cell receptor beta chains were all read from a single sample in a study of blood T cell repertoires in COVID-19. Method: immunoSEQ multiplex PCR; TCRdb's copy keeps in-frame clones and lacks some. The sample consists of 200,000 to 300,000 clones, roughly 79% of them appearing once. Material: peripheral blood. These receptors were obtained from an elderly woman with COVID-19, enrolled during active disease.

The chain couples TRBV7-6 to TRBJ1-1; D is possibly TRBD1 (5 bases). Germline V gene data show CDR1 as SGHVS and CDR2 as FNYEAQ. The CDR3 has 11 residues. V was pared by 5 bases and J by 7 bases, with 8 bases between. CDR3 in DNA: TGTGCCAGCAGCCGACAGAGTGAAGCTTTCTTT. It encodes CASSRQSEAFF.

The gene calls are TRBV24-1 and TRBJ2-3, with TRBD2 matching over 10 bases. CDR1 and CDR2 (germline): KGHDR, SFDVKD. The CDR3 covers 14 residues. The V and J ends lost 9 bases and 4 bases, in that order; junction bases with no gene match: 6. The CDR3 region is CATGSGGAADTQYF. Here the CDR3 DNA reads TGTGCCACCGGAAGCGGGGGGGCGGCAGATACGCAGTATTTT.

The V gene is TRBV5-4, the J gene TRBJ1-2; D is perhaps TRBD1 (5 bases). The CDR3 totals 14 residues. The germline V and J ends were trimmed by 4 bases and 2 bases, with 12 bases remaining between them. CDR1 is SGHNT, CDR2 YYREEE, per germline (reference sequence). In nucleotides, the CDR3 is TGTGCCAGCAGCGGACAAACAGGAAACTATGGCTACACCTTC. This codes for CASSGQTGNYGYTF.

J is TRBJ2-3 and V is TRBV11-1, with 9 bases that match TRBD2. V trimming: 2 bases; J trimming: 4 bases; junction bases outside the gene matches: 4. The CDR3 is made up of 15 amino acids. Germline V CDR1 and CDR2: SGHAT, FQDESV (reference sequence). For the CDR3, the DNA is TGTGCCAGCAGCTTACCTAGCGGGGTCCCAGATACGCAGTATTTT. The encoded protein is CASSLPSGVPDTQYF. Drawing the rest from reference TRBV11-1 and TRBJ2-3, the complete variable domain is EAEVAQSPRYKITEKSQAVAFWCDPISGHATLYWYRQILGQGPELLVQFQDESVVDDSQLPKDRFSAERLKGVDSTLKIQPAELGDSAMYLCASSLPSGVPDTQYFGPGTRLTVL.

This chain connects TRBV6-2 or TRBV6-3 to TRBJ1-5; D unresolved. The V end was cut by 2 bases, the J end by 2 bases, with 10 bases between. The CDR3 has 15 amino acids. Per the germline V gene, CDR1 is MNHEY and CDR2 is SVGEGT. In DNA, the CDR3 is TGTGCCAGCAGTTACGGGAGCCACGGCAATCAGCCCCAGCATTTT. It yields the protein CASSYGSHGNQPQHF.

The J gene is TRBJ2-1, the V gene TRBV5-1; 7 positions agree with TRBD1. The CDR3 extends over 12 amino acids. J was trimmed by 7 bases and V by 3 bases; bases with no gene match: 1. The V gene's germline CDR1 is SGHRS and CDR2 YFSETQ. This chain's CDR3 is CASSSDRNEQFF. CDR3 nucleotide sequence: TGCGCCAGCAGCTCGGACAGGAATGAGCAGTTCTTC.

This clone was counted a single time. This chain connects TRBV6-2 or TRBV6-3 to TRBJ2-3, with TRBD2 matching over 10 bases. The germline V gene encodes CDR1 MNHEY and CDR2 SVGEGT. J lost 4 bases, V lost 5 bases, and 9 bases had no gene match. This CDR3 region has 16 residues. The CDR3 loop is CASSNQAGGRSDTQYF. The CDR3 nucleotides read TGTGCCAGCAGTAATCAAGCGGGGGGGCGCTCAGATACGCAGTATTTT.

V gene TRBV28 combines with J gene TRBJ1-2; D not resolved. The CDR3 runs 13 residues. Per the germline V gene, CDR1 is MDHEN and CDR2 is SYDVKM. V was shortened by 6 bases and J by 4 bases, with 12 bases between the two germline ends. The CDR3 sequence is CASRGVVTYGYTF. In DNA, the CDR3 is TGTGCCAGCAGGGGCGTGGTGACCTATGGCTACACCTTC.